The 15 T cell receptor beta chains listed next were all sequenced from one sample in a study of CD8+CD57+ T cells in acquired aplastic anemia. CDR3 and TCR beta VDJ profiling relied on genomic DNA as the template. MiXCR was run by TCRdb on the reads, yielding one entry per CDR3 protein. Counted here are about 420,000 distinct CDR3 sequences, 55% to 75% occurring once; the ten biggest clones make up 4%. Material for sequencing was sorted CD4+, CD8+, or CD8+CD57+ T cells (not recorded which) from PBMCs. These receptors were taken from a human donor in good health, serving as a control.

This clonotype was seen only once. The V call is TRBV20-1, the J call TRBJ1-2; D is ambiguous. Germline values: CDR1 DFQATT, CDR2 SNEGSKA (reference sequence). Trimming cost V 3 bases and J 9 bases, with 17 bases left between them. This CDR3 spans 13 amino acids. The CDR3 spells CSASPAGKGRYTF. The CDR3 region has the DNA TGCAGTGCTAGTCCTGCGGGGAAAGGTCGCTACACCTTC.

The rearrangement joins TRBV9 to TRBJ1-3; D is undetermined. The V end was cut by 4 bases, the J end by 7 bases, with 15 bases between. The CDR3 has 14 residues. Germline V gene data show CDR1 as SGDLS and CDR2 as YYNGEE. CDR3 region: CASSPQPEANTIYF. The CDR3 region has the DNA TGTGCCAGCAGCCCCCAACCGGAAGCGAACACCATATATTTT.

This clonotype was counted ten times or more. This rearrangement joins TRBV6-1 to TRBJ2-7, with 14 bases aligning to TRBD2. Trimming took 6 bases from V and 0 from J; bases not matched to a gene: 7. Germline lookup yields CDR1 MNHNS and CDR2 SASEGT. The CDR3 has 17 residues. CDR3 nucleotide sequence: TGTGCCAGCAGCGGACTAGCGGGGGGAGGTCCCTCCTACGAGCAGTACTTC. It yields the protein CASSGLAGGGPSYEQYF.

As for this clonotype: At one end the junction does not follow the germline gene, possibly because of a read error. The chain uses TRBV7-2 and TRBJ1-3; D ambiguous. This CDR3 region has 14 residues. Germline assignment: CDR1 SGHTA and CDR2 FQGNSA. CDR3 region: CASTSTGSGNTIFF. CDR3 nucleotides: TGTGCCAGCACCTCCACTGGCTCTGGAAACACCATATTCTTT.

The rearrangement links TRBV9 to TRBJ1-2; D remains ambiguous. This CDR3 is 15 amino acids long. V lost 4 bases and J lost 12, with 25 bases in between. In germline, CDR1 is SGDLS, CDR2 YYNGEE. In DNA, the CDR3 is TGTGCCAGCAGCCGAGGGCGGGGAACGGATCAGCCCCACACCTTC. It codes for CASSRGRGTDQPHTF.

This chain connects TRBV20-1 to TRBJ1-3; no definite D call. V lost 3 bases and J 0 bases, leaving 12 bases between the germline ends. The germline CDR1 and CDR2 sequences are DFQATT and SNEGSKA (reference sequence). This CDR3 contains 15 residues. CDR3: CSARWRGVSGNTIYF. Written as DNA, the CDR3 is TGCAGTGCTAGGTGGCGGGGTGTCTCTGGAAACACCATATATTTT.

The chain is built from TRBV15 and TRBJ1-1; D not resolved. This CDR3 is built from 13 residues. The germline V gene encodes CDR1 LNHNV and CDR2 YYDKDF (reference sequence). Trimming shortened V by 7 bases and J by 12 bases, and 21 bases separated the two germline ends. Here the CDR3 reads CATTVEVGNKPFF. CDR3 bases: TGTGCCACCACCGTAGAGGTGGGCAATAAACCTTTCTTT.

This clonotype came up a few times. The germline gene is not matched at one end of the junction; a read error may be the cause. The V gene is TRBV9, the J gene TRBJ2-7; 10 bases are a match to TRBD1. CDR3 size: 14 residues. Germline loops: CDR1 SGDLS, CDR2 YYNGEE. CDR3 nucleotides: TGTGCCAGCAGCACCACCGACAGGGGGCTAGAGACCCACTTC. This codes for CASSTTDRGLETHF.

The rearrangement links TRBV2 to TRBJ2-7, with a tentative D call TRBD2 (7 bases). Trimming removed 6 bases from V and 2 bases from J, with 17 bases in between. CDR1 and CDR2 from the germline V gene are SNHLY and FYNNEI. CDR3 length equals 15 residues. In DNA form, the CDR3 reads TGTGCCAGCAGCCGGAGAGGGGGGGCTCCCTACGAGCAGTACTTC. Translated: CASSRRGGAPYEQYF.

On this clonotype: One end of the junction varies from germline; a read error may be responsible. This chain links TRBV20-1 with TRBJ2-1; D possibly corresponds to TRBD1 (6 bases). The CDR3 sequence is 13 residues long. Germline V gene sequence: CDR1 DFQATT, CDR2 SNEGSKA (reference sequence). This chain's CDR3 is CSARGHRASEQFF. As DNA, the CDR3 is TGCAGTGCAAGAGGGCACAGGGCTAGTGAGCAGTTCTTC.

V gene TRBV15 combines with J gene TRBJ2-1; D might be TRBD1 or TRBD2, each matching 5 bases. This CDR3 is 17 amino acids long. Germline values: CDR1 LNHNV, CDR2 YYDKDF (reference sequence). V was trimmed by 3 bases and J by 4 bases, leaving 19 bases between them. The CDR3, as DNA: TGTGCCACCAGCAGCGTTACGGGGACCCAAGCTTACAATGAGCAGTTCTTC. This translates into CATSSVTGTQAYNEQFF.

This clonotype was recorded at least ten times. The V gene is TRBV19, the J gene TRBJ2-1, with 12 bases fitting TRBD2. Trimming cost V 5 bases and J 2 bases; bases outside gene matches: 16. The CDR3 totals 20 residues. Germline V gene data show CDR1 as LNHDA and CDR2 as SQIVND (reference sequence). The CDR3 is CASSPPPSGGGRGAYNEQFF. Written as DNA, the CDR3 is TGTGCCAGTAGTCCCCCTCCTAGCGGGGGGGGCCGTGGCGCCTACAATGAGCAGTTCTTC.

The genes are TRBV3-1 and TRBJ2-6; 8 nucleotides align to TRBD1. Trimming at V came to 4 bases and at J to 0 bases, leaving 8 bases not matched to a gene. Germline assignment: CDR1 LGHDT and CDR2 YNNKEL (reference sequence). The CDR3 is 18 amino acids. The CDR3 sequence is CASSPPGQGASGANVLTF. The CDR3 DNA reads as TGTGCCAGCAGCCCTCCGGGTCAGGGGGCCTCTGGGGCCAACGTCCTGACTTTC.

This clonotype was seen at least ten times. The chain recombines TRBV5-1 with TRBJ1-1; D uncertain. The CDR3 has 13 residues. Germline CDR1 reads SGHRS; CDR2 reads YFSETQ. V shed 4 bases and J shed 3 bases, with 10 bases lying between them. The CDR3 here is CASSVEVHTEAFF. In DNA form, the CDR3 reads TGCGCCAGCAGCGTTGAGGTTCACACTGAAGCTTTCTTT.

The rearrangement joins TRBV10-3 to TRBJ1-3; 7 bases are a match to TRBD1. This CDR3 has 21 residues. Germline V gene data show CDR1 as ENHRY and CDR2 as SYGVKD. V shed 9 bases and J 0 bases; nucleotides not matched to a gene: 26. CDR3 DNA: TGTGCCATACGAGACCCTGGACAGGTGAACAAGTCCCTACTCTCTGGAAACACCATATATTTT. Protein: CAIRDPGQVNKSLLSGNTIYF.